This TCR beta chain comes out of a study of technical replicates of blood from a handful of donors. The V gene end was trimmed by 4 bases and the J gene end by 4 bases; junction bases not matched to a gene: 6. Looked up from germline, CDR1 is MDHEN and CDR2 is SYDVKM. This CDR3 comprises 15 residues. The method was immunoSEQ multiplex PCR; TCRdb's version includes in-frame clones alone and lacks a portion of them. The table records tens of thousands of clones, 91% of them present only once. The sample comprised T cells isolated from PBMCs. The sequence was obtained from a human donor in good health. This chain joins TRBV28 and TRBJ2-1, with TRBD1 matching over 8 bases. CDR3 region: CASSYDRGVYNEQFF. The CDR3 nucleotides are TGTGCCAGCAGTTACGACAGGGGTGTGTACAATGAGCAGTTCTTC.